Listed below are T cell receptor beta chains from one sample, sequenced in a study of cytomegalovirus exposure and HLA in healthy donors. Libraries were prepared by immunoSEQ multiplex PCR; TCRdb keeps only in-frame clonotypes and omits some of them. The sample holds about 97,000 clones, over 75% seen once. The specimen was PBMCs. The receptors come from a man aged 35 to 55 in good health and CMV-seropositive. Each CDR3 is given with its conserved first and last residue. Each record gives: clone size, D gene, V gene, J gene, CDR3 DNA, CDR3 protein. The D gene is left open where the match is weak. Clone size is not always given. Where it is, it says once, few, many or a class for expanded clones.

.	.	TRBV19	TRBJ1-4	TGTGCCAGTAGTCTCACGACCGGGGAAAAACTGTTTTTT	CASSLTTGEKLFF
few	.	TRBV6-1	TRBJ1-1	TGTGCCAGCACGGGAGGGCGTCGCATGAACACTGAAGCTTTCTTT	CASTGGRRMNTEAFF
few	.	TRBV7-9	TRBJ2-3	TGTTCCAGCAGCTTCCTACCACTAGCTGGCACAGATACGCAGTATTTT	CSSSFLPLAGTDTQYF
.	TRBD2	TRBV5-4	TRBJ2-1	TGTGCCAGCAGCTTGGAGGGGACTAGCAGATACAATGAGCAGTTCTTC	CASSLEGTSRYNEQFF
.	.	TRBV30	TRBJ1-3	TGTGCCTGTAGCGAGACCTGGAGCGGAAACACCATATATTTT	CACSETWSGNTIYF
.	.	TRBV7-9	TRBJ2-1	TGTGCCAGCAGCCTTAGCGCCCTTGACGATGAGCAGTTCTTC	CASSLSALDDEQFF
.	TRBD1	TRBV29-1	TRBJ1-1	TGCAGCGTCCGTCTGACAGGGATGAACACTGAAGCTTTCTTT	CSVRLTGMNTEAFF
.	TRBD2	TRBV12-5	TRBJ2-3	TGTGCTAGTGGCCAGACTAGCGGGGGACCGGATACGCAGTATTTT	CASGQTSGGPDTQYF
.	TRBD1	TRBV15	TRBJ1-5	TGTGCCACCAGCAGAGATCCGGGACAGAATCAGCCCCAGCATTTT	CATSRDPGQNQPQHF
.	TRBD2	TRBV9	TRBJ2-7	TGTGCCAGCAGCGTAGCTAGCGGAAATTACGAGCAGTACTTC	CASSVASGNYEQYF
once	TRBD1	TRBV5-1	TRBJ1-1	TGCGCCAGCAGCTCCGGACAGGGGGAGGCTGAAGCTTTCTTT	CASSSGQGEAEAFF
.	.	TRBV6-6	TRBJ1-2	TGTGCCAGCAGCCAAATTGACTATGGCTACACCTTC	CASSQIDYGYTF
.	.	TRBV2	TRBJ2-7	TGTGCCAGCAGTAAACAGGGTCCCGGAATCCCCTACGAGCAGTACTTC	CASSKQGPGIPYEQYF
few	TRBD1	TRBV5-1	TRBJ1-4	TGCGCCAGCAGCTTCGGACAGGGTGGGGAAAAACTGTTTTTT	CASSFGQGGEKLFF
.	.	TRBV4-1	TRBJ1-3	TGCGCCAGCAGCCAAGATCGAGGGGGGGCTGGAAACACCATATATTTT	CASSQDRGGAGNTIYF
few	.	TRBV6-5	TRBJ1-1	TGTGCCAGCAGTTACTCCTGGGCGGGGAACACTGAAGCTTTCTTT	CASSYSWAGNTEAFF
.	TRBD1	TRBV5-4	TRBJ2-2	TGTGCCAGCAGCTTTCAGGGGGTCACCGGGGAGCTGTTTTTT	CASSFQGVTGELFF
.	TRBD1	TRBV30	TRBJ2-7	TGTGCCTGGAGTCGCGACAGGGATTACGAGCAGTACTTC	CAWSRDRDYEQYF
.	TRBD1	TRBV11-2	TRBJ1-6	TGTGCCAGCAGCCGGGGACAGACGTATAATTCACCCCTCCACTTT	CASSRGQTYNSPLHF
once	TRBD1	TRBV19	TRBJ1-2	TGTGCCAGTAGTCCCGGGACAGGGGGAACCGACTATGGCTACACCTTC	CASSPGTGGTDYGYTF
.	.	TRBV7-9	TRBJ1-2	TGTGCCAGCAGCCGCCGGGACTATGGCTACACCTTC	CASSRRDYGYTF
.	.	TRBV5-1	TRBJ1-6	TGCGCCAGCAGCTTGGGACAGAGTAATTCACCCCTCCACTTT	CASSLGQSNSPLHF
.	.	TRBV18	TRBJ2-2	TGTGCCAGCTCACCGACTGATGGAGGGTACGCCGGGGAGCTGTTTTTT	CASSPTDGGYAGELFF
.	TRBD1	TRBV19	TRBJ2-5	TGTGCCAGTTCCCGCCCGGGACAGGGTCAAGAGACCCAGTACTTC	CASSRPGQGQETQYF
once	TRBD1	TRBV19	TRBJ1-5	TGTGCCAGTAGTATGACGACAGGGTTTCAGCCCCAGCATTTT	CASSMTTGFQPQHF
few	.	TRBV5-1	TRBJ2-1	TGCGCCAGCAGCTTGGGCGGGGAAAACTACAATGAGCAGTTCTTC	CASSLGGENYNEQFF
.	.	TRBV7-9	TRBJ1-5	TGTGCCAGCAGCTCAATGGCCGGGGGGGGCCATCAGCCCCAGCATTTT	CASSSMAGGGHQPQHF
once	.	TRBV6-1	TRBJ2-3	TGTGCCACCCAGTTGACTAGTGGTGGGTATTTT	CATQLTSGGYF
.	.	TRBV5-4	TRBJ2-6	TGTGCCAGCAGCTTGGAAGCCCTCGAGGCCAACGTCCTGACTTTC	CASSLEALEANVLTF
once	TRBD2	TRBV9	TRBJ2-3	TGTGCCAGCAGTAGGCTAGCGGGAGGGGGTGGCACAGATACGCAGTATTTT	CASSRLAGGGGTDTQYF
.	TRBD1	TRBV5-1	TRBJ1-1	TGCGCCAGCAGCCCCGGGACAGTTGAAGCTTTCTTT	CASSPGTVEAFF